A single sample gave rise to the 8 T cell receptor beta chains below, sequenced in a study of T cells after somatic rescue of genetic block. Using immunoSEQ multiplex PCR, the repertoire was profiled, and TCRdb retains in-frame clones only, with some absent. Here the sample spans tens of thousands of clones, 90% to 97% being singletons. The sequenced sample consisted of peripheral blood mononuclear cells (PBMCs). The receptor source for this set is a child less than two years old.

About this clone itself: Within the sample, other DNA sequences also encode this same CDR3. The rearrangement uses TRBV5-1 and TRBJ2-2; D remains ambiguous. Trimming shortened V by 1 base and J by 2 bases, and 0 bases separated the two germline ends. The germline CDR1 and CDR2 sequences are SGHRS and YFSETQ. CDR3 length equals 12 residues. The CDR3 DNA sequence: TGCGCCAGCAGCTTGAACACCGGGGAGCTGTTTTTT. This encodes CASSLNTGELFF.

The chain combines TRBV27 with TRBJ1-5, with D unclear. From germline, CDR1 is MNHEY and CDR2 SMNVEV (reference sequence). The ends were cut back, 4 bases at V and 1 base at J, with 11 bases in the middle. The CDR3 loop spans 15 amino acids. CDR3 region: CASSYGRGSNQPQHF. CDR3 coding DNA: TGTGCCAGCAGTTATGGGAGAGGGAGCAATCAGCCCCAGCATTTT.

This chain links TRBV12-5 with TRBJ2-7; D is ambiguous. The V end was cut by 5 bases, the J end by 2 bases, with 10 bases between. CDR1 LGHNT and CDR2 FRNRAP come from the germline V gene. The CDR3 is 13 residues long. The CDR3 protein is CASGLAPAYEQYF. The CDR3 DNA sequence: TGTGCTAGTGGTCTCGCGCCGGCCTACGAGCAGTACTTC.

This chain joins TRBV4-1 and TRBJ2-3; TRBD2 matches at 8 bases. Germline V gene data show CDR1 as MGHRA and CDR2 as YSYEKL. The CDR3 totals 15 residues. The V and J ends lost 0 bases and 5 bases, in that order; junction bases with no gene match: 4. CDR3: CASSQDSGTGDTQYF. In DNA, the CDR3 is TGCGCCAGCAGCCAAGATAGCGGGACGGGAGATACGCAGTATTTT.

The CDR3 sequence: CASSEQFF. In DNA, the CDR3 is TGTGCCAGCAGTGAGCAGTTCTTC. V is TRBV2 and J is TRBJ2-1; D is unresolved. V was trimmed by 3 bases and J by 12 bases, leaving 0 bases between them. CDR1 and CDR2 (germline): SNHLY, FYNNEI. This CDR3 is 8 amino acids long.

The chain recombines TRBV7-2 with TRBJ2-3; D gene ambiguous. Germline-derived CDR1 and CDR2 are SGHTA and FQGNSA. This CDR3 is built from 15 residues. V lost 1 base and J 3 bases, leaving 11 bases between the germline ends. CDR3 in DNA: TGTGCCAGCAGCTTAGACGGCGCGCGTACAGATACGCAGTATTTT. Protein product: CASSLDGARTDTQYF.

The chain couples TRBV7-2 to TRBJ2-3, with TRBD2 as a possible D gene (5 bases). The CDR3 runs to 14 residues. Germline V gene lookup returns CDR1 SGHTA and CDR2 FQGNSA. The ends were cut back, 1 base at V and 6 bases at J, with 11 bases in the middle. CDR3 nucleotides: TGTGCCAGCAGCTTAGTGGCGGGTGTGGATACGCAGTATTTT. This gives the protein CASSLVAGVDTQYF.

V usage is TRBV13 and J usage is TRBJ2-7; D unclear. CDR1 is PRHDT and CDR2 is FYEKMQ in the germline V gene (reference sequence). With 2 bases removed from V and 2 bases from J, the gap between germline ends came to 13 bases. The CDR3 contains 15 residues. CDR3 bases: TGTGCCAGCAGCTTATCGGGCCATTACCCCTACGAGCAGTACTTC. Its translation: CASSLSGHYPYEQYF.